The entry below gives a single TCR beta chain sequence along with its context. What it binds is unknown. The sample is drawn from a study of vaccination and CD4 T cells after COVID-19. Treatment noted: roughly 10-day PBMC culture with coronavirus spike peptide pools or control peptides (ViraFEST assay). Researchers used the Oncomine TCR Beta short-read assay to sequence DNA from cultured CD4+ T cells. TCRdb re-called the PCR reads through MiXCR, storing one row per CDR3 protein. The table has 14,000 to 15,000 distinct CDR3 sequences, about 28% seen once; the top ten hold less than 25%. This clonotype was sampled from a human donor with COVID-19. The sequencing input was cultured CD4+ T cells from blood.

The CDR3, as DNA: TGCGCCAGCAGGTCCCGTAGTAGCGTCCAAGAGACCCAGTACTTC. Translation: CASRSRSSVQETQYF. This rearrangement joins TRBV5-1 to TRBJ2-5; TRBD2 is a possible D gene (5 bases). The CDR3 extends over 15 amino acids. Germline CDR1 is SGHRS and CDR2 is YFSETQ. The V end lost 5 bases, the J end lost 1 base, and 15 bases lay between the germline ends.